The rows below give T cell receptor beta chains drawn from one sample of a study of post-analysis software for immune sequencing data. TCRdb re-analysed the PCR reads in MiXCR, keeping a single row per CDR3 protein. The data show roughly 800,000 distinct CDR3 sequences, around 42% seen once. Sequencing was done on a sample of blood. The receptors here all came from a girl between 10 and 17 years old with multiple sclerosis. CDR3s include the opening cysteine and the closing phenylalanine or tryptophan. D genes are given only for firm matches. Rows may omit the clone size; those that give it use once, few, many or a size class.

size	D	V	J	length	CDR3	DNA
.	.	TRBV7-9	TRBJ2-5	13	CASSLAHRETQYF	TGTGCCAGCAGCTTAGCACACAGAGAGACCCAGTACTTC
.	.	TRBV10-3	TRBJ1-2	14	CAISDGAINYGYTF	TGTGCCATCAGTGATGGGGCAATCAACTATGGCTACACCTTC
.	.	TRBV20-1	TRBJ2-1	15	CSARLVRFDANEQFF	TGCAGTGCTCGCCTTGTCAGGTTTGACGCCAATGAGCAGTTCTTC
.	.	TRBV27	TRBJ2-3	16	CASSLWGSYVADTQYF	TGTGCCAGCAGTTTATGGGGCTCATACGTCGCAGATACGCAGTATTTT
.	.	TRBV10-2	TRBJ2-3	15	CASRVTEASTDTQYF	TGCGCCAGCAGGGTGACGGAAGCTAGCACAGATACGCAGTATTTT
.	TRBD2	TRBV20-1	TRBJ2-1	16	CSARALAGAHQETQFF	TGCAGTGCTAGAGCACTAGCGGGAGCACACCAAGAGACCCAGTTCTTC
.	.	TRBV7-9	TRBJ2-1	15	CASLYGGDPYNEQFF	TGTGCCAGCCTCTATGGGGGAGATCCCTACAATGAGCAGTTCTTC
.	.	TRBV5-1	TRBJ2-1	12	CASGYGGNEQFF	TGCGCCAGCGGCTATGGGGGCAATGAGCAGTTCTTC
.	.	TRBV5-1	TRBJ1-2	15	CASSLGGSTNYGYTF	TGCGCCAGCAGCTTGGGGGGAAGTACTAACTATGGCTACACCTTC
many	TRBD2	TRBV20-1	TRBJ2-5	17	CSARDPGVWTRLETQYF	TGCAGTGCTAGAGACCCCGGCGTTTGGACTAGGTTGGAGACCCAGTACTTC
.	TRBD2	TRBV6-1	TRBJ2-7	15	CAAVDPLAGTYEQYF	TGTGCCGCAGTGGACCCACTAGCGGGAACCTACGAGCAGTACTTC
.	.	TRBV4-2	TRBJ2-5	17	CASSQDGPLGVSKTQYF	TGTGCCAGCAGCCAAGACGGGCCACTGGGGGTATCGAAGACCCAGTACTTC
few	.	TRBV3-1	TRBJ2-1	17	CASSQEKIGRTSHWQFF	TGTGCCAGCAGCCAAGAGAAAATCGGACGGACATCCCACTGGCAGTTCTTC
.	.	TRBV6-6	TRBJ1-2	14	CASRYVGEDYGYTF	TGTGCCAGCAGGTACGTCGGGGAGGACTATGGCTACACCTTC
.	.	TRBV20-1	TRBJ2-3	15	CSAPSGRPRADTQYF	TGCAGTGCTCCCAGCGGTCGACCGCGGGCAGATACGCAGTATTTT
.	.	TRBV6-6	TRBJ1-5	17	CASSPPWTEDSNQPQHF	TGTGCCAGCAGTCCACCTTGGACAGAAGATAGCAATCAGCCCCAGCATTTT
.	.	TRBV27	TRBJ2-4	15	CASSRRQGGENIQYF	TGTGCCAGCAGTCGTCGACAGGGCGGGGAAAACATTCAGTACTTC
few	.	TRBV12-5	TRBJ2-7	14	CASGPRDASYEQYF	TGTGCTAGTGGTCCCCGGGACGCTTCCTACGAGCAGTACTTC
.	.	TRBV6-6	TRBJ2-1	14	CASNEVGKYNEQFF	TGTGCCAGCAACGAAGTAGGGAAGTACAATGAGCAGTTCTTC
.	.	TRBV5-1	TRBJ2-3	14	CATRGGPSTDTQYF	TGCGCCACACGGGGCGGCCCGAGCACAGATACGCAGTATTTT
.	.	TRBV7-2	TRBJ2-7	13	CASSFYGAYEQYF	TGTGCCAGCAGCTTTTACGGGGCCTACGAGCAGTACTTC
.	TRBD2	TRBV20-1	TRBJ2-5	16	CSARGDTSGFLNEQYF	TGCAGTGCTAGAGGTGACACTAGCGGTTTTTTGAATGAGCAGTACTTC
.	.	TRBV20-1	TRBJ2-7	12	CSATDLSYEQYF	TGCAGTGCTACGGACCTGTCCTACGAGCAGTACTTC
.	.	TRBV20-1	TRBJ2-1	15	CSARQDSWIYNEQFF	TGCAGTGCTAGACAGGACAGCTGGATTTACAATGAGCAGTTCTTC
.	.	TRBV20-1	TRBJ2-5	14	CSARQGRIQETQYF	TGCAGTGCTAGACAGGGCCGGATACAAGAGACCCAGTACTTC